Presented here are 17 T cell receptor beta chains from one specimen sequenced in a study of blood T cell repertoires in COVID-19 (dated by TCRdb to 2020 to 2022). The method was the immunoSEQ multiplex PCR assay. TCRdb holds this immuneACCESS table with in-frame rearrangements only. Some clones are missing; in checked studies, unresolved V genes explain under half, and the rest has no known cause. Within this sample are tens of thousands of clones, with over 75% of them counted one time only. The ten most abundant clones make up approximately 4% of the sample. Sequenced input: peripheral blood. Receptor source: a human donor in a cohort sampled during active COVID-19.

This chain links TRBV4-3 with TRBJ2-3; 8 bases agree with TRBD2. J gave up 8 bases and V 0 bases, and 13 bases lay outside the gene matches. CDR3 length: 17 residues. Per the germline V gene, CDR1 is LGHNA and CDR2 is YSLEER. As DNA, the CDR3 is TGCGCCAGCAGCCAAGACGTTTGGAGCGGGAGAGTCGGTACGCAGTATTTT. It specifies CASSQDVWSGRVGTQYF.

The chain carries TRBV19 and TRBJ1-2; a possible D gene is TRBD1 (6 bases). V lost 7 bases and J 0 bases, leaving 18 bases between the germline ends. This CDR3 has 16 residues. Germline CDR1 LNHDA, CDR2 SQIVND (reference sequence). The CDR3 protein is CASNPLGQTTNYGYTF. For the CDR3, the DNA is TGTGCCAGTAACCCCCTTGGACAGACAACTAACTATGGCTACACCTTC.

This clone was counted once. V and J are TRBV19 and TRBJ1-3; no clear D gene. This CDR3 has 14 residues. Germline loops: CDR1 LNHDA, CDR2 SQIVND (reference sequence). V was shortened by 5 bases and J by 0 bases, with 8 bases between the two germline ends. The CDR3 sequence: CASSPPGSGNTIYF. In nucleotides, the CDR3 is TGTGCCAGTAGTCCCCCAGGCTCTGGAAACACCATATATTTT.

This clone was seen more than once but under ten times. The rearrangement joins TRBV7-9 to TRBJ2-7, with 7 bases matching TRBD1. Germline V lookup: CDR1 SEHNR, CDR2 FQNEAQ (reference sequence). With 4 bases clipped from V and 2 bases from J, the junction kept 5 bases outside the gene matches. This CDR3 is built from 14 residues. CDR3 region: CASSSYRGAYEQYF. CDR3 nucleotide sequence: TGTGCCAGCAGCTCCTACAGGGGAGCCTACGAGCAGTACTTC.

This sequence joins TRBV9 and TRBJ2-1; the match to TRBD2 covers 13 bases. This CDR3 contains 15 residues. Germline CDR1 reads SGDLS; CDR2 reads YYNGEE. V shed 4 bases, J shed 8 bases, and the junction held 6 bases outside the gene matches. The CDR3: CASSLGGLAGDEQFF. The CDR3 bases are TGTGCCAGCAGCCTTGGTGGACTAGCGGGGGATGAGCAGTTCTTC.

V and J are TRBV5-4 and TRBJ1-5, with D possibly being TRBD1 (6 bases). V lost 4 bases to trimming and J lost 7 bases, with 12 bases between them. Germline CDR1 and CDR2: SGHNT and YYREEE (reference sequence). The CDR3 contains 13 residues. The CDR3 coding sequence is TGTGCCAGCAGCCGTGAGCAGGGGCAGCCCCAGCATTTT. This codes for CASSREQGQPQHF.

This sequence joins TRBV11-1 and TRBJ2-7; TRBD2 might be the D (6 bases). Germline V CDR1 and CDR2: SGHAT, FQDESV (reference sequence). This CDR3 has 16 amino acids. V dropped 3 bases and J dropped 0 bases, with 15 bases sitting between them. CDR3 bases: TGTGCCAGCAGCTTTCCTCGCGGGGCCAGCTCCTACGAGCAGTACTTC. Its translation is CASSFPRGASSYEQYF.

This sequence joins TRBV7-9 and TRBJ1-1; a possible D gene is TRBD1 (6 bases). Trimming left V 2 bases short and J 0 bases short, with 10 bases between. CDR1 and CDR2 from the germline V gene are SEHNR and FQNEAQ (reference sequence). The CDR3 runs 15 residues. The CDR3 reads CASSLQGWMNTEAFF. The DNA for the CDR3 is TGTGCCAGCAGCTTACAGGGGTGGATGAACACTGAAGCTTTCTTT.

In regard to this clone: Different DNA sequences within this sample yield the same CDR3. This chain joins TRBV30 and TRBJ1-5; D is ambiguous. This CDR3 spans 13 amino acids. CDR1 is GTSNPN and CDR2 is SVGIG in the germline V gene (reference sequence). Trimming took off 3 bases at V and 2 bases at J, with 8 bases between the two ends. This chain's CDR3 is CAWSSGGNQPQHF. The CDR3 coding sequence is TGTGCCTGGAGCTCCGGGGGCAATCAGCCCCAGCATTTT.

The rearrangement uses TRBV10-2 and TRBJ1-1, with D uncertain. Germline CDR1 WSHSY, CDR2 SAAADI. V was clipped by 5 bases and J by 0 bases, with 4 bases between them. CDR3 length: 12 amino acids. The DNA of the CDR3 is TGCGCCAGCAGTCCAGTGAACACTGAAGCTTTCTTT. It specifies CASSPVNTEAFF.

This clone is a singleton in its sample. The rearrangement links TRBV28 to TRBJ1-2, with TRBD1 identical over 8 bases. The CDR3 runs to 14 residues. The V and J ends lost 5 bases and 7 bases, in that order; junction bases with no gene match: 9. Germline assignment: CDR1 MDHEN and CDR2 SYDVKM. This CDR3 reads CASSTHQGALGYTF. CDR3 in DNA: TGTGCCAGCAGTACGCATCAGGGGGCGCTTGGCTACACCTTC.

J is TRBJ1-4 and V is TRBV20-1; D not resolved. The CDR3 extends over 10 amino acids. With 3 bases removed from V and 8 bases from J, the gap between germline ends came to 4 bases. Per the germline V gene, CDR1 is DFQATT and CDR2 is SNEGSKA (reference sequence). The CDR3 DNA follows: TGCAGTGCTAGGGAGGAAAAACTGTTTTTT. This encodes CSAREEKLFF.

The rearrangement uses TRBV3-1 (or the pseudogene TRBV3-2) and TRBJ2-2; TRBD1 might be the D (6 bases). V lost 3 bases to trimming and J lost 4 bases, with 18 bases between them. The germline V gene has CDR1 LGHDT and CDR2 YNNKEL (reference sequence). CDR3 length equals 17 residues. The CDR3 spells CASSHDTGSRSTGELFF. The CDR3 region has the DNA TGTGCCAGCAGCCACGACACAGGGTCACGTAGCACCGGGGAGCTGTTTTTT.

V gene TRBV2 combines with J gene TRBJ2-2, with D unresolved. Trimming shortened V by 4 bases and J by 5 bases, and 11 bases separated the two germline ends. The length of the CDR3 is 14 residues. In germline, CDR1 is SNHLY, CDR2 FYNNEI. The CDR3 region has the DNA TGTGCCAGCAGTGTAGGTAGCTCTACCGGGGAGCTGTTTTTT. Translated, it gives CASSVGSSTGELFF. Full variable domain (outside the CDR3, taken from reference TRBV2 and TRBJ2-2): EPEVTQTPSHQVTQMGQEVILRCVPISNHLYFYWYRQILGQKVEFLVSFYNNEISEKSEIFDDQFSVERPDGSNFTLKIRSTKLEDSAMYFCASSVGSSTGELFFGEGSRLTVL.

The chain couples TRBV18 to TRBJ1-1; D remains unclear. The CDR3 is 14 amino acids. The V gene lost 2 bases and the J gene lost 0 bases, with 7 bases spanning the gap. CDR1 and CDR2 (germline): KGHSH, LQKENI. The CDR3 protein is CASSPDRVNTEAFF. CDR3 bases: TGTGCCAGCTCACCAGATAGAGTGAACACTGAAGCTTTCTTT.

The chain links TRBV30 to TRBJ2-6; unclear D gene. CDR3 length: 10 residues. Germline V gene lookup returns CDR1 GTSNPN and CDR2 SVGIG (reference sequence). V lost 2 bases to trimming and J lost 15 bases, with 8 bases between them. The CDR3 sequence is CAWSPPDLTF. Here the CDR3 DNA reads TGTGCCTGGAGTCCCCCAGACCTGACTTTC.

V and J are TRBV7-2 and TRBJ2-5, with 11 bases identical to TRBD2. The V segment lost 1 base and the J segment 1 base; nucleotides outside the gene matches: 11. This CDR3 contains 19 residues. CDR1 is SGHTA, CDR2 FQGNSA, per germline. Here the CDR3 DNA reads TGTGCCAGCAGCTTAGATTCCGGGACTAGCGGTTGGGCCCAAGAGACCCAGTACTTC. Translation: CASSLDSGTSGWAQETQYF.